The rows below give T cell receptor beta chains drawn from one sample of a study of blood T cell repertoires in COVID-19. The repertoire was sequenced with immunoSEQ multiplex PCR; TCRdb's copy has only in-frame clones and lacks some. Here the sample spans approximately 470,000 clones, 87% being singletons. The sequenced sample was PBMCs or T cells enriched from blood (not recorded which). All receptors derive from a woman aged 18 to 35 who had recovered from COVID-19. Each CDR3 is given with its conserved first and last residue. Fields, in order: D gene, clone size, V gene, J gene, CDR3 DNA, CDR3 protein. D genes are given only for firm matches. A row's size may be missing; if present it is once, few, many or a size class.

d_call: NA; clone_size: NA; v_call: TRBV5-1; j_call: TRBJ1-1; cdr3_nt: TGCGCCAGCAGCTTGGATGTTGCGGAGACTGAAGCTTTCTTT; cdr3_aa: CASSLDVAETEAFF
d_call: TRBD1; clone_size: NA; v_call: TRBV4-1; j_call: TRBJ1-6; cdr3_nt: TGCGCCAGCAGCCCTCTCCCGGTTGGGACAGATAATTCACCCCTCCACTTT; cdr3_aa: CASSPLPVGTDNSPLHF
d_call: NA; clone_size: NA; v_call: TRBV3-1/TRBV3-2; j_call: TRBJ1-1; cdr3_nt: TGTGCCAGCAGCGACATCGACAAGAATGAAGCTTTCTTT; cdr3_aa: CASSDIDKNEAFF
d_call: TRBD1; clone_size: NA; v_call: TRBV12-5; j_call: TRBJ1-2; cdr3_nt: TGTGCTAGTGGTCCGACAGGGGACTATGGCTACACCTTC; cdr3_aa: CASGPTGDYGYTF
d_call: NA; clone_size: NA; v_call: TRBV7-9; j_call: TRBJ1-5; cdr3_nt: TGTGCCAGCAGCTTAGCACAGGCAGGTCAGCCCCAGCATTTT; cdr3_aa: CASSLAQAGQPQHF
d_call: NA; clone_size: few; v_call: TRBV2; j_call: TRBJ1-1; cdr3_nt: TGTGCCAGCAGTGAATTGAGGGGGAGCACTGAAGCTTTCTTT; cdr3_aa: CASSELRGSTEAFF
d_call: NA; clone_size: few; v_call: TRBV6-2/TRBV6-3; j_call: TRBJ2-5; cdr3_nt: TGTGCCAGCAGTCGAGACAGCTTACAAGAGACCCAGTACTTC; cdr3_aa: CASSRDSLQETQYF
d_call: TRBD2; clone_size: NA; v_call: TRBV10-3; j_call: TRBJ2-7; cdr3_nt: TGTGCCATCAGTGAGGGGGGGGAGTACGAGCAGTACTTC; cdr3_aa: CAISEGGEYEQYF
d_call: NA; clone_size: NA; v_call: TRBV11-2; j_call: TRBJ2-5; cdr3_nt: TGTGCCAGCAGCCCTCAAGAGACCCAGTACTTC; cdr3_aa: CASSPQETQYF
d_call: NA; clone_size: NA; v_call: TRBV21-1; j_call: TRBJ1-6; cdr3_nt: TGTGCCAGGGGACAGATTTGTTATTCACCCCTCCACTTT; cdr3_aa: CARGQICYSPLHF
d_call: NA; clone_size: NA; v_call: TRBV27; j_call: TRBJ1-1; cdr3_nt: TGTGCCAGCAGTTTACGGGGGGCCACTGAAGCTTTCTTT; cdr3_aa: CASSLRGATEAFF
d_call: NA; clone_size: NA; v_call: TRBV6-5; j_call: TRBJ2-3; cdr3_nt: TGTGCCAGCAGTCCCCTGTTCACAGATACGCAGTATTTT; cdr3_aa: CASSPLFTDTQYF
d_call: NA; clone_size: NA; v_call: TRBV18; j_call: TRBJ1-5; cdr3_nt: TGTGCCAGCTCACCCCGGCCTCAGGAGGAGGATAGGCATTTT; cdr3_aa: CASSPRPQEEDRHF
d_call: TRBD1; clone_size: NA; v_call: TRBV5-1; j_call: TRBJ1-2; cdr3_nt: TGCGCCAGCAGCGAAGGACAGGGTAACTATGGCTACACCTTC; cdr3_aa: CASSEGQGNYGYTF
d_call: NA; clone_size: few; v_call: TRBV5-1; j_call: TRBJ1-2; cdr3_nt: TGCGCCAGCAGCCTAAATGTATTCAACTATGGCTACACCTTC; cdr3_aa: CASSLNVFNYGYTF